The 28 T cell receptor beta chains listed next were all sequenced from one sample in a study of regulatory T cells in long-lasting Graves disease. Arm-PCR of CDR3 regions and iRepertoire HTBI primers were used to build TCR beta libraries. MiXCR, applied by TCRdb to the multiplex PCR reads, yields one record per CDR3 protein. The table includes 620,000 or so distinct CDR3 sequences, roughly 15% detected once. Specified time point: newly diagnosed GD, antithyroid drugs for less than 3 months. Construction of the TCR library relied on RNA isolated from PBMCs. The same sample was also studied in work on T cells in Graves' hyperthyroidism and ophthalmopathy.

The sample consisted of peripheral blood mononuclear cells (PBMCs), taken at new diagnosis, from a patient treated with antithyroid drugs. The receptor set was obtained from a woman between 25 and 40 years old with Graves disease.

This clonotype showed up many times. The chain uses TRBV28 and TRBJ1-1; TRBD1 matches at 7 bases. Per the germline V gene, CDR1 is MDHEN and CDR2 is SYDVKM. The CDR3 spans 15 residues. Losses at the gene ends were 3 bases for V and 5 bases for J; bases not matched to a gene: 9. The CDR3 loop is CASSLGGDSGTEAFF. The DNA for the CDR3 is TGTGCCAGCAGTTTGGGGGGGGACAGTGGGACTGAAGCTTTCTTT.

This rearrangement joins TRBV10-3 to TRBJ2-3; the D is unclear. Trimming stripped 2 bases from V and 5 bases from J, with 8 bases between. In germline, CDR1 is ENHRY, CDR2 SYGVKD. The CDR3 is made up of 13 amino acids. Here the CDR3 reads CAISEASRDTQYF. The DNA for the CDR3 is TGTGCCATCAGTGAGGCTAGTAGAGATACGCAGTATTTT.

This clonotype appeared many times. In DNA, the CDR3 is TGTGCCAGCAGTGAATTGGGTGGGACTAGCGGCCTTGAGCAGTACTTC. Encoded protein: CASSELGGTSGLEQYF. The chain uses TRBV6-1 and TRBJ2-7; TRBD2 matches at 11 bases. The CDR3 runs to 16 residues. Germline assignment: CDR1 MNHNS and CDR2 SASEGT. J lost 7 bases, V lost 2 bases, and 10 bases had no gene match.

The V gene is TRBV7-2, the J gene TRBJ2-3, with D perhaps being TRBD1 or TRBD2 (5 bases each). V was cut by 3 bases and J by 2 bases, with 9 bases left in between. Germline V gene sequence: CDR1 SGHTA, CDR2 FQGNSA. There are 14 residues in the CDR3. CDR3 residues: CASSFGAPTDTQYF. The CDR3 DNA reads as TGTGCCAGCAGCTTCGGGGCGCCCACAGATACGCAGTATTTT.

In its sample, this clonotype was seen many times. The J gene is TRBJ2-5, the V gene TRBV6-2 or TRBV6-3, with a weak D call TRBD2 (6 bases). CDR1 and CDR2 from the germline V gene are MNHEY and SVGEGT. Trimming stripped 6 bases from V and 4 bases from J, with 18 bases between. The CDR3 has 15 residues. The CDR3 DNA sequence: TGTGCCAGCAGCCGAACGGGGACTCAGGGAGAGACCCAGTACTTC. Residues: CASSRTGTQGETQYF.

This clonotype was seen many times. The chain combines TRBV27 with TRBJ2-3; 7 bases agree with TRBD1. This CDR3 contains 14 residues. Germline V gene data show CDR1 as MNHEY and CDR2 as SMNVEV (reference sequence). V lost 5 bases and J lost 5; bases outside the gene matches: 7. The DNA for the CDR3 is TGTGCCAGCAGTCCCACAGGGGCGGAAGATACGCAGTATTTT. It yields the protein CASSPTGAEDTQYF.

The sample holds many counts of this clonotype. The chain couples TRBV29-1 to TRBJ2-7, with D perhaps matching TRBD1 (6 bases). V lost 7 bases and J lost 2, with 15 bases in between. This CDR3 contains 13 residues. Germline V lookup: CDR1 SQVTM, CDR2 ANQGSEA. The CDR3 DNA reads TGCAGCGCCCGGACAGCCGGTACCTACGAGCAGTACTTC. The encoded protein is CSARTAGTYEQYF.

This clonotype has just a few counts. The chain recombines TRBV28 with TRBJ1-2; TRBD1 aligns across 10 bases. Germline V lookup: CDR1 MDHEN, CDR2 SYDVKM. This CDR3 region has 16 residues. Losses at the gene ends were 4 bases for V and 7 bases for J; bases not matched to a gene: 12. The CDR3 sequence is CASSSSGTGARRGYTF. DNA for the CDR3: TGTGCCAGCAGTTCGTCCGGGACAGGGGCTCGGCGTGGCTACACCTTC.

This clonotype was observed many times. The chain has TRBV7-9 and TRBJ2-1, with 9 nucleotides matching TRBD1. This CDR3 is built from 16 residues. Germline CDR1 and CDR2: SEHNR and FQNEAQ (reference sequence). V dropped 5 bases and J dropped 5; count of bases not matched to a gene: 10. DNA of the CDR3: TGTGCCAGCAGCCGCGTGAGCGGGACAGGGCACAATGAGCAGTTCTTC. Its protein product is CASSRVSGTGHNEQFF.

This clonotype was counted at least ten times. The chain employs TRBV6-1 and TRBJ2-7, with D perhaps matching TRBD1 or TRBD2 (5 bases each). With 6 bases removed from V and 3 bases from J, the gap between germline ends came to 15 bases. The CDR3 is 14 amino acids. Germline V gene lookup returns CDR1 MNHNS and CDR2 SASEGT. The CDR3 DNA is TGTGCCAGCAGCCGAACCGGGACCAACTACGAGCAGTACTTC. Translation gives CASSRTGTNYEQYF.

The sample holds many counts of this clonotype. This chain joins TRBV12-3 or TRBV12-4 and TRBJ2-1; no firm D call. The CDR3 has 14 amino acids. Trimming took off 6 bases at V and 6 bases at J, with 15 bases between the two ends. CDR3 in amino acids: CASRPNSPVNEQFF. CDR3 nucleotide sequence: TGTGCCAGCAGGCCCAATTCTCCAGTCAATGAGCAGTTCTTC.

V is TRBV11-2 and J is TRBJ1-5, with D unclear. Trimming took 5 bases from V and 5 from J, leaving 19 bases between them. CDR1 is SGHAT and CDR2 is FQNNGV in the germline V gene. The CDR3 consists of 16 residues. CDR3 nucleotides: TGTGCCAGCAGCCAAGAATTTGGCCCCTACTATCAGCCCCAGCATTTT. Translated: CASSQEFGPYYQPQHF.

This clonotype occurred many times. The rearrangement joins TRBV7-8 to TRBJ1-1; D gene uncertain. Trimming shortened V by 0 bases and J by 8 bases, and 7 bases separated the two germline ends. The germline gives CDR1 SGHVS, CDR2 FQNEAQ. The CDR3 sequence is 12 residues long. The CDR3 DNA sequence: TGTGCCAGCAGCTTAGCGCCTCAAGAAGCTTTCTTT. It is translated as CASSLAPQEAFF.

The gene calls are TRBV28 and TRBJ2-3, with a possible D match to TRBD1 (6 bases). Trimming took 6 bases from V and 0 from J, leaving 19 bases between them. CDR1 is MDHEN and CDR2 is SYDVKM in the germline V gene. The CDR3 spans 17 residues. The CDR3 is CASSPDTGSGSTDTQYF. The CDR3 DNA reads as TGTGCCAGCAGCCCGGACACAGGGAGTGGGAGCACAGATACGCAGTATTTT.

This clonotype was seen only a few times. CDR3 nucleotide sequence: TGTGCCAGCAGCGTGACAGGAGGCAGCTACTATGGCTACACCTTC. Its protein is CASSVTGGSYYGYTF. This chain links TRBV9 with TRBJ1-2; D perhaps matches TRBD1 (6 bases). The CDR3 has 15 amino acids. The germline V gene encodes CDR1 SGDLS and CDR2 YYNGEE. The ends were cut back, 2 bases at V and 3 bases at J, with 14 bases in the middle.

The CDR3: CASSVAGFSGANVLTF. The CDR3 coding sequence is TGTGCCAGCAGCGTAGCAGGGTTCTCTGGGGCCAACGTCCTGACTTTC. The V call is TRBV5-5, the J call TRBJ2-6, with D perhaps TRBD1 (5 bases). The germline V and J ends were trimmed by 4 bases and 0 bases, with 11 bases remaining between them. This CDR3 is built from 16 residues. Germline V lookup: CDR1 SGHKS, CDR2 YYEKEE (reference sequence). Based on the CDR3 plus reference TRBV5-5 and TRBJ2-6, the full variable domain is DAGVTQSPTHLIKTRGQQVTLRCSPISGHKSVSWYQQVLGQGPQFIFQYYEKEERGRGNFPDRFSARQFPNYSSELNVNALLLGDSALYLCASSVAGFSGANVLTFGAGSRLTVL.

The gene calls are TRBV9 and TRBJ2-3; weak D call: TRBD2 (5 bases). Deletions cut 3 bases from V and 0 bases from J, with 14 bases between. CDR3 length equals 16 residues. Germline CDR1 SGDLS, CDR2 YYNGEE. The CDR3 region is CASSAGLAHSTDTQYF. The DNA of the CDR3 is TGTGCCAGCAGCGCCGGACTCGCGCATAGCACAGATACGCAGTATTTT.

In its sample, this clonotype was seen many times. The V and J genes are TRBV6-5 and TRBJ2-5, with 15 bases lining up with TRBD2. The CDR3 is made up of 18 amino acids. The germline gives CDR1 MNHEY, CDR2 SVGAGI. J was trimmed by 4 bases and V by 4 bases; bases with no gene match: 10. Here the CDR3 DNA reads TGTGCCAGCAGTTCCCCGGGGACTAGCGGGAGGAGTGGAGAGACCCAGTACTTC. It yields the protein CASSSPGTSGRSGETQYF.

This clonotype was seen repeatedly, ten times or more. This rearrangement joins TRBV20-1 to TRBJ2-5; 7 nucleotides match TRBD1. CDR3 size: 14 residues. From germline, CDR1 is DFQATT and CDR2 SNEGSKA (reference sequence). V dropped 7 bases and J dropped 5; count of bases not matched to a gene: 13. Here the CDR3 DNA reads TGCAGTGTTCCGGGCCAGGGGGTCGGGGAGACCCAGTACTTC. Its translation: CSVPGQGVGETQYF.

V and J are TRBV11-2 and TRBJ1-4; D is unresolved. The V gene's germline CDR1 is SGHAT and CDR2 FQNNGV. This CDR3 has 14 residues. Trimming cost V 3 bases and J 2 bases, with 7 bases left between them. This chain's CDR3 is CASSFGNTNEKLFF. The CDR3 DNA reads as TGTGCCAGCAGCTTCGGCAACACTAATGAAAAACTGTTTTTT.

This clonotype was seen a few times. The chain combines TRBV28 with TRBJ1-4; 8 bases line up with TRBD1. V was pared by 8 bases and J by 5 bases, with 7 bases of the junction left unmatched. CDR3 length: 14 amino acids. Germline V gene data show CDR1 as MDHEN and CDR2 as SYDVKM. In nucleotides, the CDR3 is TGTGCCAGCCAGTTTCAGGGGGCGAATGAAAAACTGTTTTTT. The encoded protein is CASQFQGANEKLFF.

This clonotype was detected a few times. This sequence joins TRBV7-2 and TRBJ1-2; TRBD1 is a possible D gene (6 bases). CDR1 SGHTA and CDR2 FQGNSA come from the germline V gene. This CDR3 region has 18 residues. V lost 5 bases and J lost 0, with 22 bases in between. The CDR3 DNA follows: TGTGCCAGCAGCCCATCGGCCGCCGGACAGACTACTAACTATGGCTACACCTTC. Protein sequence: CASSPSAAGQTTNYGYTF.

This clonotype was recorded at least ten times. The gene calls are TRBV20-1 and TRBJ2-7; no firm D call. Trimming took off 6 bases at V and 1 base at J, with 16 bases between the two ends. Per the germline V gene, CDR1 is DFQATT and CDR2 is SNEGSKA (reference sequence). This CDR3 contains 14 residues. The chain's CDR3 is CSAHNSRASYEQYF. As DNA, the CDR3 is TGCAGTGCCCACAATTCAAGGGCGTCCTACGAGCAGTACTTC.

The chain couples TRBV7-8 to TRBJ2-3; 7 bases are shared with TRBD2. The CDR3 sequence is 16 residues long. The germline gives CDR1 SGHVS, CDR2 FQNEAQ. J lost 3 bases, V lost 4 bases, and 10 bases had no gene match. The CDR3 region is CASSSTRGVRTDTQYF. DNA for the CDR3: TGTGCCAGCAGCTCCACTCGGGGGGTGCGGACAGATACGCAGTATTTT.

The gene calls are TRBV5-1 and TRBJ1-2; possibly TRBD1 for D (5 bases). The V gene's germline CDR1 is SGHRS and CDR2 YFSETQ. The CDR3 sequence is 15 residues long. V gave up 0 bases and J gave up 4 bases, with 13 bases separating them. CDR3 residues: CASSLDQMGVYGYTF. The CDR3 DNA reads as TGCGCCAGCAGCTTGGATCAGATGGGGGTCTATGGCTACACCTTC.

This clonotype was recorded at least ten times. This rearrangement joins TRBV20-1 to TRBJ2-1, with 7 nucleotides matching TRBD2. CDR1 DFQATT and CDR2 SNEGSKA come from the germline V gene (reference sequence). CDR3 length equals 12 residues. V shed 2 bases and J 12 bases; nucleotides not matched to a gene: 7. This chain's CDR3 is CSARRGEGGQFF. The CDR3 nucleotides read TGCAGTGCTAGACGAGGGGAGGGAGGGCAGTTCTTC.

This clonotype was counted a few times. The genes are TRBV7-9 and TRBJ2-2; D may correspond to TRBD1 or TRBD2 (5 bases each). The CDR3 covers 15 residues. Trimming cost V 5 bases and J 0 bases, with 10 bases left between them. Germline loops: CDR1 SEHNR, CDR2 FQNEAQ (reference sequence). CDR3 sequence (DNA): TGTGCCAGCAGCCGGGACCCACCGAACACCGGGGAGCTGTTTTTT. Its translation: CASSRDPPNTGELFF.

This clonotype was counted a few times. This chain uses TRBV28 with TRBJ2-7; 8 nucleotides agree with TRBD2. CDR3 size: 15 residues. With 5 bases clipped from V and 0 bases from J, the junction kept 6 bases outside the gene matches. CDR1 is MDHEN and CDR2 is SYDVKM in the germline V gene. CDR3 in amino acids: CASSTVAGSSYEQYF. The CDR3 DNA reads as TGTGCCAGCAGTACAGTAGCGGGATCCTCCTACGAGCAGTACTTC.